This T cell receptor (beta chain) originates from a study of blood T cell repertoires in COVID-19. Study overall: The analysed material was cDNA or gDNA that came from T cells, B-cell-depleted T cells, or PBMCs.

Sequencing was performed with immunoSEQ multiplex PCR; in TCRdb, only in-frame clones are kept and a portion is missing. Altogether 150,000 to 200,000 clones are present, approximately 78% being singletons, with the ten largest covering 2.5% to 3%. The receptor was derived from a woman aged 80 or older with active or convalescent COVID-19. Sample: peripheral blood.

In nucleotides, the CDR3 is TGTGCCAGCAGTTTGCGACAGTTTGCTGGAAACACCATATATTTT. This encodes CASSLRQFAGNTIYF. The J gene is TRBJ1-3, the V gene TRBV28, with D possibly matching TRBD1 (5 bases). The V and J ends lost 3 bases and 2 bases respectively, with 11 bases between them. CDR3 length: 15 amino acids. Germline CDR1 MDHEN, CDR2 SYDVKM.